This TCR beta chain emerged from a study of Ad26.COV2.S vaccination and SARS-CoV-2 variants. Study overall: Vaccine-arm donor from the placebo-controlled COV1001 Ad26.COV2.S trial.

The CDR3 has 14 amino acids. The germline V gene encodes CDR1 MNHNS and CDR2 SASEGT. The V gene lost 2 bases and the J gene lost 7 bases, with 12 bases spanning the gap. Overall study results and limits: Breadth and depth estimates from TCRs may understate total T cell responses.

A remark on this clone: The antigen is undetermined.

Regarding treatment: around 19 received Ad26.COV2.S at low or high dose, single or two shots; about 5 received placebo; per-sample allocation not given. The samples date from day 63 after the first vaccine or placebo injection. Profiled with immunoSEQ multiplex PCR; TCRdb holds only in-frame clones, not every one. The data show hundreds of thousands of clones, with more than 80% seen just once and about 1.5% held by the top ten. The sequencing used peripheral blood, collected in a trial of Ad26.COV2.S vaccine versus placebo. The chain uses TRBV6-1 and TRBJ1-3; possibly TRBD1 for D (6 bases). The clonotype comes from a person aged 18-60 years who received the Ad26.COV2.S COVID-19 vaccine or a placebo. The CDR3 region is CASSEIPGANTIYF. CDR3 sequence (DNA): TGTGCCAGCAGTGAAATCCCAGGGGCCAACACCATATATTTT.